These 21 T cell receptor beta chains originate from one sample sequenced in a study of PD-1 blockade in classical Hodgkin lymphoma. Libraries were prepared by immunoSEQ multiplex PCR; TCRdb keeps only in-frame clonotypes and omits some of them. The table records some 25,000 clones, approximately 86% of them present only once. In every patient, relapse followed autologous stem cell transplantation, while exposure to brentuximab vedotin differed. Thawed PBMCs underwent magnetic negative selection to obtain purified CD8+ T cells. The sample was CD8+ T cells from blood, taken at baseline. The receptors derive from a human donor with classical Hodgkin lymphoma.

The rearrangement links TRBV27 to TRBJ2-7; D remains ambiguous. V lost 4 bases to trimming and J lost 4 bases, with 14 bases between them. Germline lookup yields CDR1 MNHEY and CDR2 SMNVEV (reference sequence). This CDR3 spans 14 amino acids. The CDR3 is CASSSGLILYEQYF. The CDR3 nucleotides read TGTGCCAGCAGTTCGGGCCTGATCCTTTACGAGCAGTACTTC.

A single count supports this clone. The chain couples TRBV5-6 to TRBJ2-2, with D possibly matching TRBD2 (5 bases). Per the germline V gene, CDR1 is SGHDT and CDR2 is YYEEEE. V was clipped by 3 bases and J by 7 bases, with 7 bases between them. CDR3 length: 12 residues. CDR3 protein: CASSSGNGELFF. CDR3 sequence (DNA): TGTGCCAGCAGCTCGGGAAACGGGGAGCTGTTTTTT.

The chain employs TRBV7-6 and TRBJ2-7; a weak D match, TRBD1 (6 bases). There are 14 residues in the CDR3. The germline V gene encodes CDR1 SGHVS and CDR2 FNYEAQ. V shed 3 bases and J shed 7 bases, with 16 bases lying between them. The CDR3 is CASSFLQGGREQYF. CDR3 nucleotide sequence: TGTGCCAGCAGCTTCCTACAGGGCGGCCGGGAGCAGTACTTC.

This clone counts as medium-sized (0.01 to 0.1%). The J gene is TRBJ1-1, the V gene TRBV5-1; the D is unclear. The V end lost 2 bases, the J end lost 8 bases, and 13 bases lay between the germline ends. CDR1 is SGHRS, CDR2 YFSETQ, per germline. This CDR3 comprises 13 residues. As DNA, the CDR3 is TGCGCCAGCAGCTTAGCCGGGTCCTCCGAAGCTTTCTTT. This translates into CASSLAGSSEAFF. The variable domain in full, with the rest retrieved from reference TRBV5-1 and TRBJ1-1, is KAGVTQTPRYLIKTRGQQVTLSCSPISGHRSVSWYQQTPGQGLQFLFEYFSETQRNKGNFPGRFSGRQFSNSRSEMNVSTLELGDSALYLCASSLAGSSEAFFGQGTRLTVV.

The rearrangement links TRBV7-2 to TRBJ1-2; TRBD1 aligns across 7 bases. Germline CDR1 and CDR2: SGHTA and FQGNSA. The CDR3 covers 15 residues. V lost 1 base, J lost 8 bases, and 10 bases stayed unmatched. The CDR3 region has the DNA TGTGCCAGCAGCTTAGGTACAGGGGCTCTTGACGGCTACACCTTC. Its translation: CASSLGTGALDGYTF.

This chain connects TRBV28 to TRBJ2-1; TRBD2 agrees at 8 bases. With 8 bases clipped from V and 8 bases from J, the junction kept 11 bases outside the gene matches. Germline lookup yields CDR1 MDHEN and CDR2 SYDVKM. This CDR3 contains 14 residues. The CDR3 bases are TGTGCCAGCCACGGACTAGCCGCAAGCCATGAGCAGTTCTTC. It is translated as CASHGLAASHEQFF.

J is TRBJ2-3 and V is TRBV4-2; D is possibly TRBD2 (5 bases). Trimming took off 0 bases at V and 2 bases at J, with 9 bases between the two ends. The germline gives CDR1 LGHNA, CDR2 YNFKEQ. This CDR3 spans 15 amino acids. The CDR3 loop is CASSQERAFTDTQYF. DNA for the CDR3: TGTGCCAGCAGCCAAGAGCGGGCTTTCACAGATACGCAGTATTTT.

The chain combines TRBV4-1 with TRBJ2-1, with TRBD2 as a possible D gene (5 bases). V shed 0 bases and J shed 9 bases, with 15 bases lying between them. The CDR3 contains 15 residues. In germline, CDR1 is MGHRA, CDR2 YSYEKL. CDR3 region: CASSQDGIGRGEQFF. The CDR3 DNA reads as TGCGCCAGCAGCCAAGATGGGATTGGGAGAGGTGAGCAGTTCTTC.

V gene TRBV7-2 combines with J gene TRBJ1-1, with no clear D. This CDR3 has 14 residues. Trimming removed 1 base at V and 0 bases at J, with 6 bases between. Germline V gives CDR1 SGHTA, CDR2 FQGNSA. In DNA form, the CDR3 reads TGTGCCAGCAGCTTAGAACAGTTGAACACTGAAGCTTTCTTT. Translating gives CASSLEQLNTEAFF.

The gene calls are TRBV9 and TRBJ2-7, with 10 bases fitting TRBD2. The CDR3 covers 15 residues. Germline V gives CDR1 SGDLS, CDR2 YYNGEE. The V and J ends lost 3 bases and 3 bases, in that order; junction bases with no gene match: 6. The CDR3 reads CASSAGEREGYEQYF. DNA of the CDR3: TGTGCCAGCAGCGCAGGGGAGCGGGAGGGCTACGAGCAGTACTTC.

The rearrangement links TRBV15 to TRBJ2-5; weak D call: TRBD1 (7 bases). The CDR3 consists of 16 residues. V lost 0 bases to trimming and J lost 5 bases, with 16 bases between them. Germline V gives CDR1 LNHNV, CDR2 YYDKDF (reference sequence). In nucleotides, the CDR3 is TGTGCCACCAGCAGAGAAGGGGGCGGGATCGCGGAGACCCAGTACTTC. It encodes CATSREGGGIAETQYF.

This rearrangement joins TRBV11-1 to TRBJ2-7, with 9 bases identical to TRBD1. The germline gives CDR1 SGHAT, CDR2 FQDESV (reference sequence). CDR3 length: 14 residues. Unmatched junction bases numbered 7, after V lost 5 bases and J lost 5 bases. CDR3 in amino acids: CASSQRRTGDEQYF. The CDR3 nucleotides are TGTGCCAGCAGCCAGCGGCGGACAGGGGACGAGCAGTACTTC.

This clone was detected only once. V and J are TRBV28 and TRBJ2-3; TRBD1 matches 9 bases. This CDR3 has 18 residues. The J segment lost 2 bases and the V segment lost 8 bases, leaving 17 bases of the junction unmatched. The germline gives CDR1 MDHEN, CDR2 SYDVKM. In DNA, the CDR3 is TGTGCCAGCTCTCCCCTCCGTGGCCGGGACAGGGACACAGATACGCAGTATTTT. Amino acid sequence: CASSPLRGRDRDTDTQYF.

This clone was observed a few times. The chain carries TRBV2 and TRBJ1-1; weak D call: TRBD1 (5 bases). This CDR3 spans 16 amino acids. V dropped 3 bases and J dropped 2 bases, with 16 bases sitting between them. The germline V gene has CDR1 SNHLY and CDR2 FYNNEI. CDR3 loop: CASSDWQGKVNTEAFF. CDR3 nucleotides: TGTGCCAGCAGTGATTGGCAGGGTAAGGTAAACACTGAAGCTTTCTTT. Full variable domain (rest looked up from reference TRBV2 and TRBJ1-1): EPEVTQTPSHQVTQMGQEVILRCVPISNHLYFYWYRQILGQKVEFLVSFYNNEISEKSEIFDDQFSVERPDGSNFTLKIRSTKLEDSAMYFCASSDWQGKVNTEAFFGQGTRLTVV.

J is TRBJ1-2 and V is TRBV10-1; possible D gene TRBD1, 6 bases. Per germline, CDR1 WNHNN and CDR2 SYGVQD (reference sequence). CDR3 length: 15 residues. V was shortened by 2 bases and J by 4 bases, with 14 bases between the two germline ends. As DNA, the CDR3 is TGCGCCAGCAGTGAGACCAGGGGTCTGAGCTATGGCTACACCTTC. It encodes CASSETRGLSYGYTF.

The chain carries TRBV18 and TRBJ1-1, with D possibly being TRBD1 (6 bases). The CDR3 spans 15 residues. Germline CDR1 is KGHSH and CDR2 is LQKENI. V was shortened by 3 bases and J by 2 bases, with 13 bases between the two germline ends. Written as DNA, the CDR3 is TGTGCCAGCTCACCCACAGGGTCGGTTAACACTGAAGCTTTCTTT. Residues: CASSPTGSVNTEAFF.

The chain employs TRBV27 and TRBJ2-5; 8 bases line up with TRBD1. Germline CDR1 is MNHEY and CDR2 is SMNVEV (reference sequence). CDR3 length equals 13 residues. The V and J ends lost 10 bases and 4 bases, in that order; junction bases with no gene match: 8. DNA of the CDR3: TGTGCCACCAGGGGGCTTGGGGGAGAGACCCAGTACTTC. This sequence encodes CATRGLGGETQYF.

The genes are TRBV5-6 and TRBJ2-7; 11 bases are shared with TRBD2. Losses at the gene ends were 2 bases for V and 4 bases for J; bases not matched to a gene: 8. Germline CDR1 is SGHDT and CDR2 is YYEEEE. This CDR3 is built from 16 residues. CDR3 sequence: CASSLGGTSGVYEQYF. The CDR3 nucleotides read TGTGCCAGCAGCTTAGGAGGGACTAGCGGAGTGTACGAGCAGTACTTC.

This clone was seen just once. V is TRBV9 and J is TRBJ2-3; no clear D gene. From germline, CDR1 is SGDLS and CDR2 YYNGEE. The length of the CDR3 is 14 residues. Trimming shortened V by 6 bases and J by 3 bases, and 14 bases separated the two germline ends. The DNA of the CDR3 is TGTGCCAGCACCGCCAAGGGTGGGACAGATACGCAGTATTTT. Protein: CASTAKGGTDTQYF. Supplemented by reference TRBV9 and TRBJ2-3, the full variable domain reads DSGVTQTPKHLITATGQRVTLRCSPRSGDLSVYWYQQSLDQGLQFLIQYYNGEERAKGNILERFSAQQFPDLHSELNLSSLELGDSALYFCASTAKGGTDTQYFGPGTRLTVL.

The chain recombines TRBV9 with TRBJ2-7; 14 bases fit TRBD2. Trimming removed 3 bases from V and 6 bases from J; junction bases left unmatched: 5. The germline V gene encodes CDR1 SGDLS and CDR2 YYNGEE. The CDR3 spans 15 residues. CDR3 loop: CASSAGTSGGGEQYF. The CDR3 nucleotides are TGTGCCAGCAGCGCCGGGACTAGCGGGGGCGGCGAGCAGTACTTC.

Comment on this clone: Sequence at one end of the junction differs from germline and may be a read error. The chain recombines TRBV7-7 with TRBJ2-3; D gene uncertain. Germline V gene lookup returns CDR1 SSHAT and CDR2 FNYEAQ (reference sequence). CDR3 length: 15 residues. As DNA, the CDR3 is TGTGCTAGCAGCTTAGCTAGTAGTTTAACAGATACGCAGTATTTT. Protein sequence: CASSLASSLTDTQYF.